These T cell receptor beta chains were read from a single sample in a study of blood T cell repertoires in COVID-19. The table came from immunoSEQ multiplex PCR; TCRdb's copy has only in-frame clones and leaves some out. Among some 50,000 clones listed, about 86% were seen once. Sequencing was performed on PBMCs or T cells enriched from blood (not recorded which). Receptor source: a woman aged 45-59 years who had recovered from COVID-19. The conserved cysteine and the conserved F or W are not part of the CDR3 here. Fields, in order: V gene, J gene, CDR3 protein.

TRBV18	TRBJ2-7	ASSPGGPEREEY
TRBV12-3/TRBV12-4	TRBJ1-1	ASSSLGGTEAF
TRBV5-4	TRBJ2-7	ASSFFSGAYEQY
TRBV6-2/TRBV6-3	TRBJ2-7	ASSKRTGGAYEQY
TRBV19	TRBJ2-1	ASRIYSGTGGSEQF
TRBV6-6	TRBJ2-7	ASIQAGEGSYEQY
TRBV7-2	TRBJ2-5	ASSLAGLAGAPETQY
TRBV7-8	TRBJ1-4	ASSARQQATNEKLF
TRBV25-1	TRBJ2-1	ASSGLAGGWEYNEQF
TRBV28	TRBJ2-5	ASSLALHSQETQY
TRBV19	TRBJ2-5	ASSSQGATETQY
TRBV12-3/TRBV12-4	TRBJ1-5	ASSLAQGQPQH
TRBV7-7	TRBJ2-5	ASSLGGTSGRETQY
TRBV6-2/TRBV6-3	TRBJ1-5	ASSSYRTSNQPQH
TRBV7-9	TRBJ2-3	ASSPRGGVTDTQY
TRBV19	TRBJ2-3	ASSTLGDPTDTQY
TRBV27	TRBJ1-5	ASTASSGLGNQPQH
TRBV7-2	TRBJ2-7	ASSSERLAAEQY
TRBV27	TRBJ1-6	ASSLSKNLKNGTGIPSYNSPLH
TRBV9	TRBJ1-1	ASSVGFGDRYPEAF
TRBV5-1	TRBJ2-1	ASSLAPRQGYNEQF
TRBV4-2	TRBJ2-2	ASSQDPPSGRGSTGELF
TRBV7-2	TRBJ1-5	ASSGQTTTNQPQH
TRBV29-1	TRBJ2-3	SVVPGMTDTQY
TRBV7-6	TRBJ2-2	ASSLNPGQGVGGAGELF
TRBV11-2	TRBJ1-1	ASSPQQTAYTEAF
TRBV18	TRBJ2-1	ASSPFVPGKGNYNEQF
TRBV7-2	TRBJ1-1	ASSLTMTTEAF
TRBV6-1	TRBJ2-3	ASSEALAPNTDTQY
TRBV19	TRBJ1-2	ASSIFTARDGYT
TRBV6-5	TRBJ1-2	ASSYQKGASYGYT
TRBV19	TRBJ1-5	ASQGADGNQPQH
TRBV5-1	TRBJ2-7	ASTPRTASSYEQY
TRBV7-2	TRBJ2-1	ASSSTGQTYNEQF
TRBV9	TRBJ1-4	ASTKGGTTNEKLF
TRBV18	TRBJ1-6	ATKYRDLSPLH
TRBV24-1	TRBJ2-3	ATSVLDTQY
TRBV10-3	TRBJ1-1	AISDTANTEAF
TRBV5-1	TRBJ1-1	ASSLLNLGMNTEAF
TRBV18	TRBJ2-1	ASSPSGGSNEQF
TRBV10-3	TRBJ2-1	AINQGGVTYNEQF
TRBV7-2	TRBJ1-3	ASSLIGASLGNTIY
TRBV27	TRBJ1-1	ASSSAGQGGEAF
TRBV4-1	TRBJ2-5	ASSQTGAGWAQY
TRBV6-6	TRBJ2-2	ASSYPRNGELF
TRBV10-1	TRBJ2-7	ASSAGTSGYEQY
TRBV7-2	TRBJ1-4	ASSPGGFSNEKLF
TRBV28	TRBJ2-2	ASSHGRAVTGELF
TRBV19	TRBJ2-6	ASSIGGTSGANVLT
TRBV29-1	TRBJ2-3	SVCREGGCTDTQY
TRBV6-2/TRBV6-3	TRBJ2-1	ASSYSNGQGKAYNEQF
TRBV6-6	TRBJ2-1	ASSLGQGGNEQF
TRBV28	TRBJ1-1	ASSLGRIDSLNTEAF
TRBV11-2	TRBJ2-1	ASSLASGGAYEQF
TRBV28	TRBJ1-5	ASSRYYSGTGGDQPQH
TRBV11-1	TRBJ2-7	ASRVRVGGSYEQY